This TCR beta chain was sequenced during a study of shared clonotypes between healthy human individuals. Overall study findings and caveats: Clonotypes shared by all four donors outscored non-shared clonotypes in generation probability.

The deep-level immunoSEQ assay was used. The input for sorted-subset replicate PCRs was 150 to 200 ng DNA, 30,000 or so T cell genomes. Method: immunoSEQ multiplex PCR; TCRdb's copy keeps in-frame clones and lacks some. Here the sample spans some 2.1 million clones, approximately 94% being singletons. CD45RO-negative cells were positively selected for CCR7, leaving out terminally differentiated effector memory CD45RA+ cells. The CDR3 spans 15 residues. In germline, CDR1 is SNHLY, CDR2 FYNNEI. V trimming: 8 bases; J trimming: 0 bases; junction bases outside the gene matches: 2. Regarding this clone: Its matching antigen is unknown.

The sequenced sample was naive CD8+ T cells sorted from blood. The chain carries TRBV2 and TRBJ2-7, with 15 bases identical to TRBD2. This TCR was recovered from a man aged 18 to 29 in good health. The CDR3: CASGLAGGSSYEQYF. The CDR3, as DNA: TGTGCCAGCGGACTAGCGGGAGGGAGCTCCTACGAGCAGTACTTC. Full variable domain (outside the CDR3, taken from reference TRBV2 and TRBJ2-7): EPEVTQTPSHQVTQMGQEVILRCVPISNHLYFYWYRQILGQKVEFLVSFYNNEISEKSEIFDDQFSVERPDGSNFTLKIRSTKLEDSAMYFCASGLAGGSSYEQYFGPGTRLTVT.